Below, one T cell receptor beta chain is given with its context. These data are taken from a study of blood T cell repertoires in COVID-19. V was pared by 4 bases and J by 2 bases, with 6 bases of the junction left unmatched. Per germline, CDR1 SEHNR and CDR2 FQNEAQ (reference sequence). The CDR3 consists of 15 residues. The repertoire was sequenced with immunoSEQ multiplex PCR; TCRdb's copy has only in-frame clones and lacks some. The sample records just over 90,000 clones, 85% to 90% being singletons. The chain combines TRBV7-9 with TRBJ2-7, with 9 bases that match TRBD2. Sample: peripheral blood. This TCR was recovered from a human donor with active COVID-19. The donor label of this sample is uncertain. Here the CDR3 DNA reads TGTGCCAGCAGCTCAACTAGCGGGTTTGCCTACGAGCAGTACTTC. Protein sequence: CASSSTSGFAYEQYF.